This T cell receptor beta chain was documented in a study of T cell repertoires in cytomegalovirus infection. In TCRdb, the reads were re-called with MiXCR into one record per CDR3 protein. In the table there are around 430,000 distinct CDR3 sequences, more than 40% of which are singletons. Study-wide findings and caveats: CMV-specific HLA-C-restricted TCR beta clonotypes dominated the ex vivo response.

About this clonotype itself: What it recognizes is unknown.

The germline V gene has CDR1 SQVTM and CDR2 ANQGSEA. V lost 7 bases and J 4 bases, leaving 16 bases between the germline ends. This CDR3 region has 14 residues. Specimen: cultured PBMCs, collected from culture after CMV antigen stimulation. The V and J genes are TRBV29-1 and TRBJ2-2, with TRBD2 as a possible D gene (6 bases). The TCR sequence derives from a human donor in good health (CMV status not recorded). Some clones in this sample may be carry-over from other donors' samples. The CDR3 sequence: CSARAREVTGELFF. The CDR3 region has the DNA TGCAGCGCCCGGGCGCGGGAAGTCACCGGGGAGCTGTTTTTT.